The source of this T cell receptor (beta chain) is a study of CD8 T cells in ankylosing spondylitis. Study conclusions and caveats: Reportedly, significant enrichment of disease-linked clones occurred in matched ankylosing spondylitis synovial fluid. Ankylosing spondylitis blood appeared to carry a characteristic TCR beta motif of fewer than 10 highly homologous variants. Reports of some motif variants in reactive arthritis synovial fluid and blood predate this one. CD8+ by phenotype, disease-linked clones were relatively rare in peripheral blood.

V shed 4 bases and J 4 bases; nucleotides not matched to a gene: 7. The CDR3 is 15 amino acids. Germline CDR1 is MNHEY and CDR2 is SVGAGI. TCRdb redid the calling of the 5' RACE reads with MiXCR, one entry per CDR3 protein. This sample has more than 500,000 distinct CDR3 sequences, with 5.3% found just once. This clonotype was picked up many times. Its antigen is still unknown. Sequenced sample: blood, either unsorted or a sorted T cell fraction (not recorded which). The rearrangement links TRBV6-5 to TRBJ2-5; TRBD2 agrees at 9 bases. This receptor was obtained from a male donor with ankylosing spondylitis. The CDR3 DNA reads as TGTGCCAGCAGTTTACTGCGGGGGGGGAGAGAGACCCAGTACTTC. Encoded protein: CASSLLRGGRETQYF.